This passage covers 2 T cell receptor beta chains from one sample sequenced in a study of blood T cell repertoires in COVID-19. Sequenced by immunoSEQ multiplex PCR; TCRdb stores in-frame clones only, minus some. The sample has just over 250,000 clones, around nine tenths seen once. The sequenced material came from peripheral blood. These TCRs come from a man between 40 and 49 years old who had recovered from COVID-19.

This chain joins TRBV3-1 (or the pseudogene TRBV3-2) and TRBJ2-4, with 8 bases identical to TRBD1. The V gene end was trimmed by 5 bases and the J gene end by 4 bases; junction bases not matched to a gene: 7. This CDR3 region has 15 residues. Germline V gene lookup returns CDR1 LGHDT and CDR2 YNNKEL (reference sequence). The CDR3 here is CASSIIWTGKNIQYF. Written as DNA, the CDR3 is TGTGCCAGCAGCATCATCTGGACAGGGAAAAACATTCAGTACTTC.

The chain has TRBV5-1 and TRBJ1-1, with D tentatively TRBD1 (5 bases). The CDR3 consists of 17 residues. Germline CDR1 and CDR2: SGHRS and YFSETQ. V was cut by 0 bases and J by 4 bases, with 19 bases left in between. The CDR3 DNA follows: TGCGCCAGCAGCTTGGGTCCGCAGGGTTTTGGTGGCACTGAAGCTTTCTTT. Its protein is CASSLGPQGFGGTEAFF.